A single sample is the source of the 29 T cell receptor beta chains below, sequenced in a study of blood T cell repertoires in COVID-19. TCRdb's table, derived via immunoSEQ multiplex PCR, lists solely in-frame clones and lacks some. The sample lists a few hundred thousand clones, just under 90% occurring once. Sequenced input: peripheral blood. The receptor set was obtained from a woman aged 45-65 years with COVID-19, enrolled during active disease.

This chain connects TRBV5-4 to TRBJ2-1; 13 bases fit TRBD2. CDR1 and CDR2 from the germline V gene are SGHNT and YYREEE (reference sequence). This CDR3 is built from 15 residues. V lost 5 bases and J lost 8; bases outside the gene matches: 7. The CDR3 loop is CASSSGLAGVYEQFF. CDR3 coding DNA: TGTGCCAGCAGTTCAGGACTAGCGGGAGTATATGAGCAGTTCTTC.

This clone appeared a single time. The chain recombines TRBV9 with TRBJ2-7, with 8 positions matching TRBD1. V lost 0 bases to trimming and J lost 3 bases; unmatched junction nucleotides: 5. CDR1 and CDR2 (germline): SGDLS, YYNGEE. CDR3 length equals 15 residues. The CDR3 sequence is CASSVAPDRVYEQYF. The CDR3 DNA reads as TGTGCCAGCAGCGTAGCCCCGGACAGGGTCTACGAGCAGTACTTC. The full variable domain, completed using reference TRBV9 and TRBJ2-7, is DSGVTQTPKHLITATGQRVTLRCSPRSGDLSVYWYQQSLDQGLQFLIQYYNGEERAKGNILERFSAQQFPDLHSELNLSSLELGDSALYFCASSVAPDRVYEQYFGPGTRLTVT.

This chain joins TRBV13 and TRBJ2-7; D ambiguous. V was clipped by 6 bases and J by 4 bases, with 13 bases between them. The CDR3 length is 13 residues. The germline gives CDR1 PRHDT, CDR2 FYEKMQ (reference sequence). CDR3 DNA: TGTGCCAGCAGTCCCGGAGTTTCTTACGAGCAGTACTTC. It specifies CASSPGVSYEQYF.

The rearrangement joins TRBV6-4 to TRBJ2-2; TRBD1 matches 7 bases. In germline, CDR1 is MRHNA, CDR2 SNTAGT. The CDR3 is made up of 15 amino acids. V lost 5 bases to trimming and J lost 1 base; unmatched junction nucleotides: 4. This CDR3 is CASSWTGGNTGELFF. The DNA for the CDR3 is TGTGCCAGCAGTTGGACAGGAGGGAACACCGGGGAGCTGTTTTTT.

V and J are TRBV7-9 and TRBJ1-2, with no clear D. The V gene's germline CDR1 is SEHNR and CDR2 FQNEAQ (reference sequence). V shed 1 base and J shed 1 base, with 10 bases lying between them. The CDR3 runs to 15 residues. The CDR3 sequence: CASSLEAALNYGYTF. The CDR3, as DNA: TGTGCCAGCAGCTTAGAGGCGGCCCTTAACTATGGCTACACCTTC.

The rearrangement links TRBV7-6 to TRBJ2-7; 9 bases fit TRBD1. The ends lost 4 bases at V and 2 bases at J; junction bases unmatched: 9. Germline lookup yields CDR1 SGHVS and CDR2 FNYEAQ. CDR3 size: 16 residues. The CDR3 sequence: CASSSSADRGPYEQYF. The CDR3 DNA reads TGTGCCAGCAGCTCTTCAGCGGACAGGGGACCCTACGAGCAGTACTTC.

The rearrangement joins TRBV7-3 to TRBJ2-7; 11 bases line up with TRBD2. This CDR3 is built from 16 residues. Germline lookup yields CDR1 SGHTA and CDR2 FQGTGA. V lost 1 base and J lost 3; bases outside the gene matches: 5. CDR3 sequence: CASSLNFGTSGYEQYF. DNA for the CDR3: TGTGCCAGCAGCTTAAATTTTGGGACTAGCGGCTACGAGCAGTACTTC.

The chain combines TRBV5-4 with TRBJ1-2, with D possibly TRBD1 on 6 matching bases. The germline CDR1 and CDR2 sequences are SGHNT and YYREEE (reference sequence). Trimming took 0 bases from V and 4 from J, leaving 13 bases between them. The CDR3 contains 15 residues. This CDR3 is CASSLDRVGGYGYTF. CDR3 sequence (DNA): TGTGCCAGCAGCTTGGACAGGGTAGGAGGCTATGGCTACACCTTC.

The rearrangement uses TRBV10-3 and TRBJ1-5, with 9 bases identical to TRBD1. This CDR3 contains 17 residues. The V gene's germline CDR1 is ENHRY and CDR2 SYGVKD. Germline trimming cut 0 bases from V and 3 bases from J; bases unmatched to any gene: 6. The CDR3 is CAISESLTGGYNQPQHF. CDR3 sequence (DNA): TGTGCCATCAGTGAGTCTTTGACAGGGGGATACAATCAGCCCCAGCATTTT.

Remarks on this clone: Different DNA sequences within this sample yield the same CDR3. The chain employs TRBV19 and TRBJ1-5; the match to TRBD1 covers 7 bases. The V segment lost 4 bases and the J segment 2 bases; nucleotides outside the gene matches: 5. The CDR3 is made up of 15 amino acids. In germline, CDR1 is LNHDA, CDR2 SQIVND (reference sequence). CDR3 protein: CASSTRTGGNQPQHF. CDR3 bases: TGTGCCAGTAGTACCCGGACAGGAGGCAATCAGCCCCAGCATTTT.

The V call is TRBV5-1, the J call TRBJ1-6, with D unresolved. V shed 0 bases and J shed 9 bases, with 13 bases lying between them. The length of the CDR3 is 15 residues. Per the germline V gene, CDR1 is SGHRS and CDR2 is YFSETQ. The CDR3 sequence is CASSLASYAGSPLHF. The DNA of the CDR3 is TGCGCCAGCAGCTTGGCTTCGTATGCAGGTTCACCCCTCCACTTT.

The genes are TRBV29-1 and TRBJ1-1; TRBD1 matches at 8 bases. The CDR3 sequence is 15 residues long. After removal of 2 bases from V and 0 bases from J, the junction contained 5 bases not matched to a gene. Germline V gives CDR1 SQVTM, CDR2 ANQGSEA. CDR3 coding DNA: TGCAGCGTTGAAAAATTGACAGGGGTGAACACTGAAGCTTTCTTT. It encodes CSVEKLTGVNTEAFF.

The V and J genes are TRBV5-1 and TRBJ2-2; 8 nucleotides match TRBD2. Germline values: CDR1 SGHRS, CDR2 YFSETQ. The junction had 9 bases not matched to a gene; V was cut back by 4 bases and J by 7 bases. The CDR3 length is 15 residues. CDR3 nucleotides: TGCGCCAGCAGCCTACAGGGACTAGTCGGCGGGGAGCTGTTTTTT. Encoded protein: CASSLQGLVGGELFF. The complete variable domain, with remaining parts taken from reference TRBV5-1 and TRBJ2-2, reads KAGVTQTPRYLIKTRGQQVTLSCSPISGHRSVSWYQQTPGQGLQFLFEYFSETQRNKGNFPGRFSGRQFSNSRSEMNVSTLELGDSALYLCASSLQGLVGGELFFGEGSRLTVL.

Remarks on this clone: Within the sample, other DNA sequences also encode this same CDR3. The chain links TRBV2 to TRBJ1-1; 7 bases agree with TRBD1. Trimming at V came to 4 bases and at J to 1 base, leaving 3 bases not matched to a gene. This CDR3 is built from 14 residues. The V gene's germline CDR1 is SNHLY and CDR2 FYNNEI. CDR3 in amino acids: CASSGRQGNTEAFF. The CDR3 bases are TGTGCCAGCAGTGGCAGACAGGGGAACACTGAAGCTTTCTTT.

This chain connects TRBV6-2 or TRBV6-3 to TRBJ1-2; D not resolved. The V gene's germline CDR1 is MNHEY and CDR2 SVGEGT. This CDR3 contains 11 residues. Trimming removed 5 bases at V and 6 bases at J, with 7 bases between. The chain's CDR3 is CASSHRNGYTF. DNA for the CDR3: TGTGCCAGCAGTCACAGAAATGGCTACACCTTC.

The chain carries TRBV18 and TRBJ2-1; 7 bases are shared with TRBD1. Germline loops: CDR1 KGHSH, CDR2 LQKENI. V lost 2 bases and J lost 2; bases outside the gene matches: 12. The CDR3 is made up of 18 amino acids. The CDR3 loop reads CASSPVPIGGPAYNEQFF. The CDR3, as DNA: TGTGCCAGCTCACCAGTCCCAATAGGGGGCCCGGCCTACAATGAGCAGTTCTTC.

This clone was seen just once. The rearrangement joins TRBV19 to TRBJ1-2; D gene unclear. The V gene's germline CDR1 is LNHDA and CDR2 SQIVND (reference sequence). Trimming removed 3 bases at V and 2 bases at J, with 7 bases between. CDR3 length: 13 residues. DNA for the CDR3: TGTGCCAGTAGTATCCAGAAAAACTATGGCTACACCTTC. Its translation is CASSIQKNYGYTF.

This chain uses TRBV13 with TRBJ1-5; D call uncertain. Germline lookup yields CDR1 PRHDT and CDR2 FYEKMQ (reference sequence). Trimming removed 2 bases at V and 3 bases at J, with 8 bases between. This CDR3 has 14 amino acids. CDR3 DNA sequence: TGTGCCAGCAGCTTAAGAGGGTACAATCAGCCCCAGCATTTT. This translates into CASSLRGYNQPQHF. The full variable domain, with the rest looked up from reference TRBV13 and TRBJ1-5, is AAGVIQSPRHLIKEKRETATLKCYPIPRHDTVYWYQQGPGQDPQFLISFYEKMQSDKGSIPDRFSAQQFSDYHSELNMSSLELGDSALYFCASSLRGYNQPQHFGDGTRLSIL.

The rearrangement joins TRBV20-1 to TRBJ2-7; D remains ambiguous. The CDR3 loop spans 14 amino acids. Trimming pared 3 bases from V and 2 bases from J, leaving 14 bases between. Looked up from germline, CDR1 is DFQATT and CDR2 is SNEGSKA (reference sequence). The CDR3 loop reads CSASSSAFPYEQYF. The DNA for the CDR3 is TGCAGTGCTAGTTCGTCCGCGTTCCCCTACGAGCAGTACTTC.

The chain joins TRBV6-2 or TRBV6-3 to TRBJ2-7; D uncertain. Trimming removed 2 bases at V and 1 base at J, with 15 bases between. Germline CDR1 reads MNHEY; CDR2 reads SVGEGT. The CDR3 loop spans 16 amino acids. CDR3 DNA sequence: TGTGCCAGCAGTTACGGCCCGACTCTTGGGTCCTACGAGCAGTACTTC. It encodes CASSYGPTLGSYEQYF.

This clone showed up just once. CDR3 region: CASSLTGGWAEAFF. The CDR3 region has the DNA TGTGCCAGCAGTCTCACTGGGGGGTGGGCTGAAGCTTTCTTT. V is TRBV27 and J is TRBJ1-1, with a tentative D call TRBD1 (5 bases). The ends were cut back, 5 bases at V and 6 bases at J, with 16 bases in the middle. CDR3 size: 14 residues. In germline, CDR1 is MNHEY, CDR2 SMNVEV (reference sequence).

This chain uses TRBV27 with TRBJ1-4, with 9 bases lining up with TRBD1. V lost 1 base, J lost 7 bases, and 4 bases stayed unmatched. This CDR3 comprises 15 residues. Germline V gene sequence: CDR1 MNHEY, CDR2 SMNVEV (reference sequence). CDR3 DNA: TGTGCCAGCAGTTTATACGGGACAGGGCTTGAAAAACTGTTTTTT. It codes for CASSLYGTGLEKLFF.

CDR3 sequence: CASRTDTGSSYNEQFF. CDR3 sequence (DNA): TGTGCCAGTAGGACTGATACAGGGAGTTCCTACAATGAGCAGTTCTTC. This chain uses TRBV19 with TRBJ2-1; tentative D call: TRBD1 (6 bases). The CDR3 is 16 amino acids. Germline CDR1 is LNHDA and CDR2 is SQIVND (reference sequence). V was trimmed by 6 bases and J by 1 base, leaving 16 bases between them.

This rearrangement joins TRBV6-4 to TRBJ2-7, with 9 bases fitting TRBD2. Germline-derived CDR1 and CDR2 are MRHNA and SNTAGT. V dropped 0 bases and J dropped 7; count of bases not matched to a gene: 10. The length of the CDR3 is 16 residues. The DNA for the CDR3 is TGTGCCAGCAGTGACTCTGCGGGAGGGCCGTCGGGTGAGCAGTACTTC. It is translated as CASSDSAGGPSGEQYF.

J is TRBJ1-1 and V is TRBV11-2, with D perhaps TRBD1 (6 bases). The CDR3 loop spans 15 amino acids. Germline V CDR1 and CDR2: SGHAT, FQNNGV. V lost 5 bases to trimming and J lost 4 bases, with 17 bases between them. CDR3: CASSQRVRGGTEAFF. The CDR3 DNA reads as TGTGCCAGCAGCCAAAGGGTCAGGGGTGGCACTGAAGCTTTCTTT.

This clone has a single count. This chain uses TRBV5-1 with TRBJ2-7; D remains ambiguous. The CDR3 runs to 14 residues. The V and J ends lost 0 bases and 2 bases respectively, with 9 bases between them. Germline CDR1 and CDR2: SGHRS and YFSETQ. DNA of the CDR3: TGCGCCAGCAGCTTGGGACTTCCCACCTACGAGCAGTACTTC. Translating it yields CASSLGLPTYEQYF.

This chain links TRBV6-5 with TRBJ2-2; 11 bases are shared with TRBD2. The CDR3 loop spans 15 amino acids. J lost 8 bases, V lost 4 bases, and 6 bases had no gene match. In germline, CDR1 is MNHEY, CDR2 SVGAGI. CDR3 sequence reads: CASSFGTSGRGELFF. CDR3 in DNA: TGTGCCAGCAGTTTCGGGACTAGCGGCAGAGGGGAGCTGTTTTTT.

This clone was recorded a few times. The V and J genes are TRBV7-9 and TRBJ2-3; D is undetermined. V lost 8 bases, J lost 4 bases, and 13 bases lay in between. Looked up from germline, CDR1 is SEHNR and CDR2 is FQNEAQ (reference sequence). This CDR3 contains 13 residues. CDR3 residues: CASGLRRPDTQYF. The CDR3 bases are TGTGCCAGCGGTCTGAGGCGGCCAGATACGCAGTATTTT.

This clone was picked up a small number of times. The V and J genes are TRBV7-3 and TRBJ1-1; D remains unclear. The CDR3 totals 13 residues. In germline, CDR1 is SGHTA, CDR2 FQGTGA. Trimming pared 6 bases from V and 2 bases from J, leaving 10 bases between. CDR3 sequence (DNA): TGTGCCAGCAGTGAGTTTGTCAACACTGAAGCTTTCTTT. Translated, it gives CASSEFVNTEAFF.